The rows below give T cell receptor beta chains drawn from one sample of a study of blood T cell repertoires in COVID-19. Clones were read by immunoSEQ multiplex PCR, and TCRdb kept only the in-frame ones, dropping some. The sample lists about 170,000 clones; around four fifths were seen once. The specimen sequenced was peripheral blood. These receptors all stem from a woman aged 80 or older with COVID-19, enrolled during active disease. The CDR3 runs from the conserved cysteine through the conserved F or W. Each record gives: clone size, V gene, D gene, J gene, CDR3 protein, CDR3 DNA. D genes are given only for firm matches. Clone sizes are given selectively: once, few, many, or a class where the clone is expanded.

>-|TRBV3-1/TRBV3-2|TRBD2|TRBJ2-3
CASSQAGTSGSGTQYF
TGTGCCAGCAGCCAAGCAGGGACTAGCGGGTCGGGTACGCAGTATTTT
>few|TRBV6-1|TRBD1|TRBJ2-7
CASSDRDSNCEQYF
TGTGCCAGCAGTGACCGGGACAGTAACTGCGAGCAGTACTTC
>-|TRBV18|TRBD1|TRBJ1-3
CASTPGTDSGNTIYF
TGTGCCAGCACCCCGGGGACAGACTCTGGAAACACCATATATTTT
>few|TRBV6-5|-|TRBJ2-7
CASSPRGGRAYEQYF
TGTGCCAGCAGCCCCAGGGGTGGAAGGGCCTACGAGCAGTACTTC
>-|TRBV2|TRBD2|TRBJ2-2
CASRGGTLAGELFF
TGTGCCAGCAGGGGAGGGACTTTAGCCGGGGAGCTGTTTTTT
>-|TRBV7-2|-|TRBJ2-7
CASSLNPQGWYEQYF
TGTGCCAGCAGCTTAAACCCACAGGGTTGGTACGAGCAGTACTTC
>-|TRBV19|TRBD1|TRBJ1-1
CASSPGTGGAFF
TGTGCCAGTAGTCCAGGGACAGGCGGAGCTTTCTTT
>-|TRBV9|TRBD2|TRBJ2-5
CASSGLAGTGETQYF
TGTGCCAGCAGCGGACTAGCGGGGACGGGAGAGACCCAGTACTTC
>-|TRBV4-2|TRBD1|TRBJ1-1
CASSQAQGADTEAFF
TGTGCCAGCAGCCAAGCCCAGGGGGCGGACACTGAAGCTTTCTTT
>-|TRBV2|TRBD2|TRBJ2-3
CASSVLAGSTDTQYF
TGTGCCAGCAGTGTACTAGCGGGGAGCACAGATACGCAGTATTTT
>-|TRBV28|TRBD1|TRBJ2-1
CASTAAGQGNGGNEQFF
TGTGCCAGCACCGCGGCGGGACAGGGGAACGGTGGGAATGAGCAGTTCTTC
>-|TRBV18|-|TRBJ2-7
CASRRDSSSYEQYF
TGTGCCAGCCGCCGGGACTCATCATCCTACGAGCAGTACTTC
>-|TRBV6-5|TRBD1|TRBJ1-3
CASSSPGGPGNTIYF
TGTGCCAGCAGTTCCCCAGGGGGCCCTGGAAACACCATATATTTT
>-|TRBV7-7|TRBD2|TRBJ2-5
CASSSSRDGGETQYF
TGTGCTAGCAGCTCATCCCGGGATGGGGGGGAGACTCAGTACTTC
>-|TRBV5-6|-|TRBJ2-4
CASRSGLDKNIQYF
TGTGCCAGCCGATCGGGGTTGGACAAAAACATTCAGTACTTC
>once|TRBV5-1|TRBD2|TRBJ2-2
CASSLASGSGSTGELFF
TGCGCCAGCAGCTTGGCTAGCGGGAGCGGTAGCACCGGGGAGCTGTTTTTT
>-|TRBV6-5|TRBD1|TRBJ1-5
CASSSRQGDQPQHF
TGTGCCAGCAGTAGTAGACAGGGGGATCAGCCCCAGCATTTT
>-|TRBV3-1/TRBV3-2|-|TRBJ2-5
CATRVAGAQETQYF
TGTGCCACGCGCGTGGCGGGGGCTCAAGAGACCCAGTACTTC
>-|TRBV10-3|-|TRBJ1-5
CATRGGNQPQHF
TGTGCCACCCGGGGGGGCAATCAGCCCCAGCATTTT
>-|TRBV2|-|TRBJ1-1
CASAGMYTEAFF
TGTGCCAGCGCAGGGATGTACACTGAAGCTTTCTTT
>-|TRBV18|TRBD1|TRBJ1-2
CASSLAGGGYTF
TGTGCCAGCTCACTGGCAGGGGGCGGCTACACCTTC
>-|TRBV6-5|TRBD1|TRBJ1-2
CASSYWTGSVVYTF
TGTGCCAGCAGTTACTGGACAGGCTCGGTTGTCTACACCTTC
>-|TRBV4-1|TRBD2|TRBJ2-1
CASSQGLAGFNEQFF
TGCGCCAGCAGCCAAGGACTAGCGGGGTTTAATGAGCAGTTCTTC
>-|TRBV7-9|-|TRBJ1-1
CASSPRQNTEAFF
TGTGCCAGCAGTCCCCGACAGAACACTGAAGCTTTCTTT
>few|TRBV5-4|TRBD2|TRBJ2-3
CASSSTAGGSGDTQYF
TGTGCCAGCAGCTCTACAGCGGGAGGGTCTGGAGATACGCAGTATTTT
>-|TRBV27|-|TRBJ2-1
CASSSYYNEQFF
TGTGCCAGCAGTTCGTACTACAATGAGCAGTTCTTC
>-|TRBV10-3|TRBD2|TRBJ2-1
CAISESSSGTSGYNEQFF
TGTGCCATCAGTGAGTCGAGCTCCGGGACTAGTGGGTACAATGAGCAGTTCTTC
>-|TRBV5-4|TRBD1|TRBJ2-7
CASSQGQGANEQYF
TGTGCCAGCAGCCAGGGACAGGGGGCCAACGAGCAGTACTTC
>few|TRBV5-1|-|TRBJ1-2
CASTPAETPNYGYTF
TGCGCCAGCACCCCCGCAGAGACTCCTAACTATGGCTACACCTTC
>once|TRBV2|-|TRBJ1-3
CASSVETVAGNTIYF
TGTGCCAGCAGTGTCGAGACAGTGGCTGGAAACACCATATATTTT
>few|TRBV5-4|-|TRBJ1-1
CASSPGQSLGVVTEAFF
TGTGCCAGCAGCCCCGGACAGTCCCTAGGCGTAGTCACTGAAGCTTTCTTT
>-|TRBV11-1|-|TRBJ2-7
CASSPRTGNYEQYF
TGTGCCAGCAGCCCCCGTACAGGGAACTACGAGCAGTACTTC
>once|TRBV3-1/TRBV3-2|-|TRBJ1-3
CASSRQGITSGNTIYF
TGTGCCAGCAGCCGCCAGGGAATAACATCTGGAAACACCATATATTTT
>-|TRBV6-5|-|TRBJ1-1
CASRPTGTSAIEAFF
TGTGCCAGCAGACCGACCGGGACATCGGCGATTGAAGCTTTCTTT
>-|TRBV6-8|-|TRBJ2-5
CASRDLPGRETQYF
TGTGCCAGCAGAGATCTACCCGGTCGGGAGACCCAGTACTTC
>-|TRBV9|-|TRBJ2-3
CALPVGHQQYF
TGTGCCCTTCCCGTTGGGCACCAGCAGTATTTT
>-|TRBV10-2|TRBD1|TRBJ1-1
CATRQGASGEAFF
TGCGCCACTAGACAGGGGGCCTCGGGTGAAGCTTTCTTT
>-|TRBV5-6|TRBD2|TRBJ2-5
CASSLKQGLAGPETQYF
TGTGCCAGCAGCTTGAAGCAGGGACTAGCGGGGCCAGAGACCCAGTACTTC
>many|TRBV3-1/TRBV3-2|-|TRBJ1-2
CASSQDGPGYTF
TGTGCCAGCAGCCAAGATGGGCCAGGCTACACCTTC
>-|TRBV5-6|-|TRBJ1-4
CASSLGGQNNEKLFF
TGTGCCAGCAGCTTGGGTGGGCAGAATAATGAAAAACTGTTTTTT
>-|TRBV7-9|TRBD1|TRBJ1-1
CASSRSGQGDTEAFF
TGTGCCAGCAGCCGATCGGGACAGGGGGACACTGAAGCTTTCTTT
>-|TRBV2|TRBD1|TRBJ1-1
CASSDRRTGVAEAFF
TGTGCCAGCAGCGATCGCAGGACAGGGGTGGCTGAAGCTTTCTTT
>once|TRBV9|TRBD1|TRBJ1-3
CASSLTGQGGNTIYF
TGTGCCAGCAGCCTCACCGGACAGGGAGGGAACACCATATATTTT
>-|TRBV3-1/TRBV3-2|-|TRBJ2-1
CASSRPLTSLTYNEQFF
TGTGCCAGCAGCCGCCCACTGACTAGTTTAACCTACAATGAGCAGTTCTTC
>once|TRBV6-5|-|TRBJ1-2
CASSPAGRGYGYTF
TGTGCCAGCAGCCCAGCGGGACGGGGGTATGGCTACACCTTC
>once|TRBV5-5|-|TRBJ1-1
CASSPVAGAEAFF
TGTGCCAGCAGTCCTGTGGCCGGGGCTGAAGCTTTCTTT
>-|TRBV19|TRBD1|TRBJ1-6
CASKGGQGNSPLHF
TGTGCCAGTAAAGGGGGACAGGGAAATTCACCCCTCCACTTT